Following are 24 T cell receptor beta chains from one sample sequenced in a study of cytomegalovirus exposure and HLA in healthy donors. The primer mix had 60 Vbeta and 13 Jbeta primers. TCRdb's table, derived via immunoSEQ multiplex PCR, lists solely in-frame clones and lacks some. The data show some 150,000 clones, roughly four fifths seen once. The sequencing sample was made of PBMCs. These receptors were taken from a man under 40 in good health and CMV-seropositive.

This clone was seen only a few times. The chain couples TRBV6-5 to TRBJ1-5; 7 positions match TRBD1. The CDR3 contains 15 residues. V was clipped by 6 bases and J by 3 bases; unmatched bases: 8. CDR1 is MNHEY, CDR2 SVGAGI, per germline. The CDR3 DNA follows: TGTGCCAGCAGCCGGACAGGTACCCTCAATCAGCCCCAGCATTTT. Its protein is CASSRTGTLNQPQHF.

The rearrangement joins TRBV5-1 to TRBJ1-1; 10 positions match TRBD1. The V and J ends lost 4 bases and 2 bases, in that order; junction bases with no gene match: 11. This CDR3 contains 17 residues. Germline V gene sequence: CDR1 SGHRS, CDR2 YFSETQ. CDR3 sequence (DNA): TGCGCCAGCAGCGCCCGGGACAGGGGCCACCTAAACACTGAAGCTTTCTTT. As protein: CASSARDRGHLNTEAFF. The full variable domain, in which reference TRBV5-1 and TRBJ1-1 provide the parts outside the CDR3, is KAGVTQTPRYLIKTRGQQVTLSCSPISGHRSVSWYQQTPGQGLQFLFEYFSETQRNKGNFPGRFSGRQFSNSRSEMNVSTLELGDSALYLCASSARDRGHLNTEAFFGQGTRLTVV.

This chain uses TRBV7-2 with TRBJ2-7; 8 nucleotides match TRBD2. The trim removed 4 bases at V and 6 bases at J, leaving 11 bases unmatched. The CDR3 is made up of 15 amino acids. Germline V gives CDR1 SGHTA, CDR2 FQGNSA. The CDR3 loop reads CASSWTGFGGAEQYF. CDR3 bases: TGTGCCAGCAGCTGGACGGGGTTCGGGGGGGCCGAGCAGTACTTC.

This clone has just one count. The chain has TRBV15 and TRBJ2-7; 9 bases line up with TRBD1. CDR1 and CDR2 (germline): LNHNV, YYDKDF (reference sequence). Trimming cost V 2 bases and J 6 bases; bases outside gene matches: 8. The length of the CDR3 is 15 residues. DNA for the CDR3: TGTGCCACCAGCAGACTTGGGGACAGGGTATTCGAGCAGTACTTC. It translates to CATSRLGDRVFEQYF.

The chain links TRBV2 to TRBJ2-3, with TRBD2 identical over 7 bases. This CDR3 is built from 15 residues. Germline assignment: CDR1 SNHLY and CDR2 FYNNEI. The V and J ends lost 3 bases and 2 bases, in that order; junction bases with no gene match: 5. The DNA for the CDR3 is TGTGCCAGCAGTGATCCGGGACTAATCACAGATACGCAGTATTTT. It encodes CASSDPGLITDTQYF.

This clone appeared a single time. The chain employs TRBV2 and TRBJ2-3; D is possibly TRBD2 (5 bases). V was shortened by 2 bases and J by 4 bases, with 10 bases between the two germline ends. The CDR3 contains 14 residues. In germline, CDR1 is SNHLY, CDR2 FYNNEI. The CDR3 nucleotides read TGTGCCAGCAGTGAAAGGGCGCGGGCAGATACGCAGTATTTT. This gives the protein CASSERARADTQYF.

This clone was seen just once. This chain joins TRBV4-3 and TRBJ1-4; D gene ambiguous. The V end was cut by 1 base, the J end by 4 bases, with 16 bases between. CDR1 is LGHNA, CDR2 YSLEER, per germline. The CDR3 runs to 17 residues. The DNA for the CDR3 is TGCGCCAGCAGCCAAGTTGGGCACTCGACCCTTAATGAAAAACTGTTTTTT. Translation: CASSQVGHSTLNEKLFF.

J is TRBJ2-5 and V is TRBV7-2; the D gene is possibly TRBD2 (5 bases). Trimming shortened V by 5 bases and J by 6 bases, and 22 bases separated the two germline ends. Germline V CDR1 and CDR2: SGHTA, FQGNSA. The CDR3 length is 16 residues. CDR3 sequence: CASSGLEDAGEKTQYF. DNA for the CDR3: TGTGCCAGCAGCGGTCTAGAGGATGCGGGCGAAAAGACCCAGTACTTC.

The chain links TRBV5-1 to TRBJ2-1; TRBD2 matches at 11 bases. Germline CDR1 reads SGHRS; CDR2 reads YFSETQ. Unmatched junction bases numbered 9, after V lost 4 bases and J lost 9 bases. The CDR3 runs to 15 residues. CDR3 nucleotides: TGCGCCAGCAGCCGTTTAGCGGGAGGGGATGGTGAGCAGTTCTTC. It encodes CASSRLAGGDGEQFF.

This clone was detected once. This chain connects TRBV9 to TRBJ2-1, with D uncertain. Per germline, CDR1 SGDLS and CDR2 YYNGEE. V lost 0 bases, J lost 0 bases, and 7 bases lay in between. The CDR3 totals 15 residues. CDR3 in amino acids: CASSVEESSYNEQFF. The CDR3 region has the DNA TGTGCCAGCAGCGTAGAGGAGAGCTCCTACAATGAGCAGTTCTTC.

The J gene is TRBJ1-1, the V gene TRBV28; a possible D gene is TRBD1 (6 bases). Trimming removed 6 bases from V and 8 bases from J, with 13 bases in between. Germline lookup yields CDR1 MDHEN and CDR2 SYDVKM. The CDR3 consists of 12 residues. CDR3 in amino acids: CASSPLRGEAFF. The CDR3 DNA reads TGTGCCAGCAGCCCCCTCAGGGGAGAAGCTTTCTTT.

The chain joins TRBV6-5 to TRBJ1-6, with a possible D match to TRBD1 (6 bases). V dropped 0 bases and J dropped 9 bases, with 12 bases sitting between them. Per the germline V gene, CDR1 is MNHEY and CDR2 is SVGAGI. This CDR3 is built from 15 residues. Here the CDR3 reads CASSYSAQGFSPLHF. The CDR3 DNA follows: TGTGCCAGCAGTTACTCGGCGCAGGGGTTTTCACCCCTCCACTTT.

The rearrangement links TRBV7-6 to TRBJ2-7; the match to TRBD1 covers 9 bases. Germline loops: CDR1 SGHVS, CDR2 FNYEAQ. This CDR3 contains 14 residues. V was pared by 5 bases and J by 4 bases, with 6 bases of the junction left unmatched. The CDR3 DNA reads TGTGCCAGCAGCGCGGGACAGGGAACATACGAGCAGTACTTC. It specifies CASSAGQGTYEQYF.

This clone came up a few times. At one of its ends the junction is not consistent with the germline gene, which may arise from a read error. This chain uses TRBV6-6 with TRBJ2-1, with TRBD1 as a possible D gene (7 bases). The CDR3 loop spans 16 amino acids. Germline CDR1 and CDR2: MNHNY and SVGAGI (reference sequence). In nucleotides, the CDR3 is TGTGCCAGCACTACCACCAGGGGGGCCCCCCTTTTCATTAGTCTCTTC. Its protein is CASTTTRGAPLFISLF.

The genes are TRBV18 and TRBJ2-7; weak D call: TRBD1 (6 bases). The CDR3 runs 16 residues. V was shortened by 5 bases and J by 1 base, with 18 bases between the two germline ends. Per the germline V gene, CDR1 is KGHSH and CDR2 is LQKENI. The CDR3 protein is CASSEQQGKGSYEQYF. For the CDR3, the DNA is TGTGCCAGCTCAGAACAACAGGGCAAGGGGTCCTACGAGCAGTACTTC. The full variable domain, with the rest looked up from reference TRBV18 and TRBJ2-7, is NAGVMQNPRHLVRRRGQEARLRCSPMKGHSHVYWYRQLPEEGLKFMVYLQKENIIDESGMPKERFSAEFPKEGPSILRIQQVVRGDSAAYFCASSEQQGKGSYEQYFGPGTRLTVT.

This rearrangement joins TRBV7-2 to TRBJ1-1; a possible D gene is TRBD1 (5 bases). Germline V lookup: CDR1 SGHTA, CDR2 FQGNSA. This CDR3 has 16 amino acids. V lost 4 bases to trimming and J lost 0 bases, with 15 bases between them. The CDR3 spells CASSSRGGVMNTEAFF. The CDR3 nucleotides are TGTGCCAGCAGCTCCCGTGGGGGGGTCATGAACACTGAAGCTTTCTTT.

The chain links TRBV6-5 to TRBJ1-1; 9 positions agree with TRBD1. The CDR3 runs to 14 residues. J was trimmed by 5 bases and V by 6 bases; bases with no gene match: 7. Germline V lookup: CDR1 MNHEY, CDR2 SVGAGI. The CDR3 nucleotides are TGTGCCAGCAGATTAACAGGGGGCCGGACTGAAGCTTTCTTT. Translated: CASRLTGGRTEAFF.

This clone has only one observation. This chain uses TRBV28 with TRBJ2-1, with TRBD1 identical over 7 bases. This CDR3 has 12 amino acids. Looked up from germline, CDR1 is MDHEN and CDR2 is SYDVKM. The junction had 4 bases not matched to a gene; V was cut back by 5 bases and J by 9 bases. CDR3 loop: CASSPRGREQFF. In DNA, the CDR3 is TGTGCCAGCAGTCCGAGGGGGCGTGAGCAGTTCTTC.

V gene TRBV6-5 combines with J gene TRBJ2-7, with 9 bases fitting TRBD1. The junction had 3 bases not matched to a gene; V was cut back by 5 bases and J by 4 bases. Per germline, CDR1 MNHEY and CDR2 SVGAGI. This CDR3 comprises 13 residues. CDR3 coding DNA: TGTGCCAGCAGTGAGGACAGGGGTTACGAGCAGTACTTC. It codes for CASSEDRGYEQYF.

V and J are TRBV28 and TRBJ1-3; D not certain. V was pared by 1 base and J by 0 bases, with 7 bases between. In germline, CDR1 is MDHEN, CDR2 SYDVKM. The CDR3 loop spans 15 amino acids. The CDR3 nucleotides read TGTGCCAGCAGTTTATTTCGCGGCTCTGGAAACACCATATATTTT. Its protein product is CASSLFRGSGNTIYF.

The V gene is TRBV7-6, the J gene TRBJ1-3; D gene unclear. Per germline, CDR1 SGHVS and CDR2 FNYEAQ. The V end lost 1 base, the J end lost 0 bases, and 7 bases lay between the germline ends. The CDR3 has 15 amino acids. The CDR3 sequence: CASSLEASSGNTIYF. DNA for the CDR3: TGTGCCAGCAGCTTAGAAGCATCCTCTGGAAACACCATATATTTT. Based on the CDR3 plus reference TRBV7-6 and TRBJ1-3, the full variable domain is GAGVSQSPRYKVTKRGQDVALRCDPISGHVSLYWYRQALGQGPEFLTYFNYEAQQDKSGLPNDRFSAERPEGSISTLTIQRTEQRDSAMYRCASSLEASSGNTIYFGEGSWLTVV.

The genes are TRBV2 and TRBJ2-1, with 7 bases identical to TRBD2. The germline gives CDR1 SNHLY, CDR2 FYNNEI. V shed 6 bases, J shed 6 bases, and the junction held 11 bases outside the gene matches. The CDR3 spans 15 residues. The CDR3 DNA reads TGTGCCAGCAGAGCCCTAGCGGTTTCGGTCAATGAGCAGTTCTTC. Residues: CASRALAVSVNEQFF.

The J gene is TRBJ1-3, the V gene TRBV27; weak D call: TRBD1 (5 bases). The CDR3 loop spans 13 amino acids. Germline V CDR1 and CDR2: MNHEY, SMNVEV (reference sequence). Between the trimmed V and J ends, which lost 3 bases and 9 bases, there was a span of 12 bases. The CDR3 bases are TGTGCCAGCAGTTTCGTCGCCGGGGGCACCATATATTTT. Translated, it gives CASSFVAGGTIYF.

This clone was observed a few times. The chain couples TRBV4-1 to TRBJ2-7; D might be TRBD1 (6 bases). This CDR3 region has 15 residues. V was clipped by 4 bases and J by 3 bases, with 16 bases between them. Germline V CDR1 and CDR2: MGHRA, YSYEKL. Here the CDR3 DNA reads TGCGCCAGCAGCCGAGAGGGACACACCGACTACGAGCAGTACTTC. This sequence encodes CASSREGHTDYEQYF.